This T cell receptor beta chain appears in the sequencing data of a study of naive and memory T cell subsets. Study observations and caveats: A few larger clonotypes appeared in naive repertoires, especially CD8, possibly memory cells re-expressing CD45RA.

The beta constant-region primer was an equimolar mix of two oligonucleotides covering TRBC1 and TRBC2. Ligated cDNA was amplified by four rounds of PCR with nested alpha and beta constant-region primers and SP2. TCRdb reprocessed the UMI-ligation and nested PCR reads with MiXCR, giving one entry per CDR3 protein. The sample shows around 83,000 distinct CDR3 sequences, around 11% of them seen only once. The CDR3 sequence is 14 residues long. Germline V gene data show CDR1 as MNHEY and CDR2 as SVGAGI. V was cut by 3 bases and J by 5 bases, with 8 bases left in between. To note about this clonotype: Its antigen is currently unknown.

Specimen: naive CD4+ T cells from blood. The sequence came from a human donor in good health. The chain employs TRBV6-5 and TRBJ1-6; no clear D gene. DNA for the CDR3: TGTGCCAGCAGTTATCGGCAGAATAATTCACCCCTCCACTTT. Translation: CASSYRQNNSPLHF.